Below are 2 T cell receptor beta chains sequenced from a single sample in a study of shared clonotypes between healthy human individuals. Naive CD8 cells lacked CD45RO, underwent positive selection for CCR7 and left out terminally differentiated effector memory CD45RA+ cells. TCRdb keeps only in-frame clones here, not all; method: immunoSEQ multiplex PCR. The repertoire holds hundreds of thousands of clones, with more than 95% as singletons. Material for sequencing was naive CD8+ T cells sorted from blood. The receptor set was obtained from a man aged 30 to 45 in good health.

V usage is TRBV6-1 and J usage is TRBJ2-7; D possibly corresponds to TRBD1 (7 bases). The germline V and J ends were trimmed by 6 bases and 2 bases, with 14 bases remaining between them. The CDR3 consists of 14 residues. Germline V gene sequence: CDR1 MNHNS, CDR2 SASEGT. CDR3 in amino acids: CASRGRQGAYEQYF. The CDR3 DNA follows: TGTGCCAGCAGGGGGAGGCAGGGGGCCTACGAGCAGTACTTC.

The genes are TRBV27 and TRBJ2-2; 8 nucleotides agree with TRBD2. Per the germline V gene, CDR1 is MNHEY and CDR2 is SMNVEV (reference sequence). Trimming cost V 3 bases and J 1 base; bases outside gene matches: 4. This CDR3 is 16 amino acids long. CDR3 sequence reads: CASSFIAGQNTGELFF. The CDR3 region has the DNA TGTGCCAGCAGTTTTATAGCGGGACAGAACACCGGGGAGCTGTTTTTT.